One T cell receptor beta chain is described in this entry. The CDR3 has 16 amino acids. Using immunoSEQ multiplex PCR, the repertoire was profiled, and TCRdb retains in-frame clones only, with some absent. This sample has 50,000 or so clones, with about four fifths found just once. The data are from a study of blood T cell repertoires in COVID-19. Across the study: From the United States, Italy and Spain came samples of acute and convalescent COVID-19. The cDNA or gDNA used as material had been derived from T cells, B-cell-depleted T cells, or PBMCs.

The clonotype originates from a woman aged 55-69 years with acute or convalescent COVID-19. This chain links TRBV12-2 with TRBJ1-3; TRBD1, the table's D call, lacks a check against the DNA. TRBV12-2 is given as a pseudogene. Sequencing was performed on peripheral blood. DNA for the CDR3: TGTGCAAGTCGCTTAGGAGGGGGTTACTCTGGAAACACCATATATTTT. Protein product: CASRLGGGYSGNTIYF.